The 22 T cell receptor beta chains presented below share a single source sample, sequenced in a study of control samples from healthy donors and cancer patients. Assay used: immunoSEQ multiplex PCR; TCRdb lists only in-frame clones, some missing. Of 150,000 to 200,000 clones listed, around 89% are singletons. The sample taken for sequencing was blood. These receptors were obtained from a woman aged 50 to 60 in good health.

The chain joins TRBV23-1 to TRBJ2-2; either TRBD1 or TRBD2 may supply D (5 bases each). TRBV23-1 is filed as an ORF, its function uncertain. This CDR3 spans 16 amino acids. V was clipped by 3 bases and J by 6 bases, with 17 bases between them. The CDR3 DNA sequence: TGCGCCAGCAGTCATGGTTTTGCAGGGCGGGCCGGGGAGCTGTTTTTT. Residues: CASSHGFAGRAGELFF.

This chain links TRBV5-4 with TRBJ2-5; D unclear. There are 12 residues in the CDR3. CDR1 and CDR2 from the germline V gene are SGHNT and YYREEE (reference sequence). V was shortened by 2 bases and J by 5 bases, with 7 bases between the two germline ends. CDR3 sequence: CASSFRAETQYF. CDR3 DNA: TGTGCCAGCAGCTTCCGGGCGGAGACCCAGTACTTC. Variable domain in full (rest from reference TRBV5-4 and TRBJ2-5): ETGVTQSPTHLIKTRGQQVTLRCSSQSGHNTVSWYQQALGQGPQFIFQYYREEENGRGNFPPRFSGLQFPNYSSELNVNALELDDSALYLCASSFRAETQYFGPGTRLLVL.

In this sample, this clone turned up a few times. The chain carries TRBV28 and TRBJ1-2; D unresolved. V was clipped by 5 bases and J by 0 bases, with 25 bases between them. Germline V gene lookup returns CDR1 MDHEN and CDR2 SYDVKM. The CDR3 has 19 residues. CDR3 nucleotide sequence: TGTGCCAGCAGTCTAAGCCCCAGGTCCCCAATTTTATCTAACTATGGCTACACCTTC. It translates to CASSLSPRSPILSNYGYTF.

The chain uses TRBV28 and TRBJ2-5; D uncertain. Trimming removed 2 bases at V and 5 bases at J, with 18 bases between. Germline V CDR1 and CDR2: MDHEN, SYDVKM. CDR3 length equals 16 residues. For the CDR3, the DNA is TGTGCCAGCAGTTTACCCGCCCGGGCGGTTAGGGAGACCCAGTACTTC. Translated: CASSLPARAVRETQYF.

The V call is TRBV9, the J call TRBJ1-3; TRBD1 agrees at 10 bases. The J segment lost 0 bases and the V segment lost 3 bases, leaving 18 bases of the junction unmatched. Germline lookup yields CDR1 SGDLS and CDR2 YYNGEE. The CDR3 contains 21 residues. The chain's CDR3 is CASSDDPGTGASIGSGNTIYF. CDR3 DNA: TGTGCCAGCAGCGATGACCCCGGGACAGGGGCCTCCATCGGCTCTGGAAACACCATATATTTT. The whole variable domain, filled in from reference TRBV9 and TRBJ1-3, reads DSGVTQTPKHLITATGQRVTLRCSPRSGDLSVYWYQQSLDQGLQFLIQYYNGEERAKGNILERFSAQQFPDLHSELNLSSLELGDSALYFCASSDDPGTGASIGSGNTIYFGEGSWLTVV.

J is TRBJ1-3 and V is TRBV9, with D hard to call. This CDR3 is 17 amino acids long. Germline assignment: CDR1 SGDLS and CDR2 YYNGEE. V was trimmed by 0 bases and J by 0 bases, leaving 13 bases between them. DNA for the CDR3: TGTGCCAGCAGCGTAGTCGGTGCCAGTAGCTCTGGAAACACCATATATTTT. It is translated as CASSVVGASSSGNTIYF.

The V gene is TRBV19, the J gene TRBJ1-1, with a possible D match to TRBD1 (5 bases). From germline, CDR1 is LNHDA and CDR2 SQIVND (reference sequence). This CDR3 has 11 amino acids. The germline V and J ends were trimmed by 11 bases and 4 bases, with 11 bases remaining between them. The CDR3 DNA sequence: TGTGCCCAGGGTATACGCACTGAAGCTTTCTTT. Translated, it gives CAQGIRTEAFF.

V gene TRBV7-9 combines with J gene TRBJ2-7, with 7 bases fitting TRBD1. Germline V gene data show CDR1 as SEHNR and CDR2 as FQNEAQ (reference sequence). This CDR3 region has 17 residues. With 2 bases clipped from V and 3 bases from J, the junction kept 13 bases outside the gene matches. CDR3 in amino acids: CASSLNPQGQRFYEQYF. For the CDR3, the DNA is TGTGCCAGCAGCTTAAACCCACAGGGACAGCGATTCTACGAGCAGTACTTC.

This chain links TRBV2 with TRBJ2-3; the match to TRBD2 covers 13 bases. The CDR3 totals 19 residues. Germline V gene sequence: CDR1 SNHLY, CDR2 FYNNEI. The J segment lost 0 bases and the V segment lost 8 bases, leaving 14 bases of the junction unmatched. CDR3 nucleotide sequence: TGTGCCAGCCGTTGGACTAGCGGGGGCCCCGGACCTAGCACAGATACGCAGTATTTT. This translates into CASRWTSGGPGPSTDTQYF.

The gene calls are TRBV6-6 and TRBJ2-1; 10 bases line up with TRBD2. There are 15 residues in the CDR3. Germline assignment: CDR1 MNHNY and CDR2 SVGAGI (reference sequence). The J segment lost 7 bases and the V segment lost 4 bases, leaving 7 bases of the junction unmatched. CDR3 residues: CASSSKREGSNEQFF. The CDR3 bases are TGTGCCAGCAGTTCTAAGCGGGAGGGCTCGAATGAGCAGTTCTTC.

The chain has TRBV3-1 (or the pseudogene TRBV3-2) and TRBJ2-1; D unresolved. The CDR3 runs to 13 residues. The ends were cut back, 1 base at V and 5 bases at J, with 6 bases in the middle. Germline V gene lookup returns CDR1 LGHDT and CDR2 YNNKEL (reference sequence). The CDR3 nucleotides are TGTGCCAGCAGCCAAGCCAGTAACAATGAGCAGTTCTTC. This codes for CASSQASNNEQFF.

V and J are TRBV27 and TRBJ2-1; the D gene could be TRBD1 or TRBD2 (6 bases each). There are 15 residues in the CDR3. Trimming took 2 bases from V and 7 from J, leaving 15 bases between them. The germline CDR1 and CDR2 sequences are MNHEY and SMNVEV (reference sequence). CDR3 nucleotides: TGTGCCAGCAGTTTAAAGGGGGGAACTGTGAATGAGCAGTTCTTC. Amino acids: CASSLKGGTVNEQFF.

The gene calls are TRBV11-3 and TRBJ1-3; tentatively, D is TRBD1 (6 bases). The germline V and J ends were trimmed by 5 bases and 4 bases, with 18 bases remaining between them. The CDR3 consists of 16 residues. From germline, CDR1 is SGHNT and CDR2 YENEEA. The CDR3 region is CASSPGKGGPGNTIYF. In DNA, the CDR3 is TGTGCCAGCAGCCCAGGTAAAGGGGGGCCAGGAAACACCATATATTTT. Based on the CDR3 plus reference TRBV11-3 and TRBJ1-3, the full variable domain is EAGVVQSPRYKIIEKKQPVAFWCNPISGHNTLYWYLQNLGQGPELLIRYENEEAVDDSQLPKDRFSAERLKGVDSTLKIQPAELGDSAVYLCASSPGKGGPGNTIYFGEGSWLTVV.

V is TRBV9 and J is TRBJ1-1; no clear D. CDR1 SGDLS and CDR2 YYNGEE come from the germline V gene. V lost 0 bases and J 4 bases, leaving 7 bases between the germline ends. The length of the CDR3 is 13 residues. The CDR3 DNA reads TGTGCCAGCAGCGTAGCCGGTTCCACTGAAGCTTTCTTT. Amino acids: CASSVAGSTEAFF.

The CDR3 spells CASSLSPQGLTEAFF. The CDR3 nucleotides read TGTGCCAGCAGTTTATCGCCACAGGGTTTGACTGAAGCTTTCTTT. The V and J genes are TRBV27 and TRBJ1-1; D possibly corresponds to TRBD1 (6 bases). CDR3 length: 15 residues. Germline V gene lookup returns CDR1 MNHEY and CDR2 SMNVEV (reference sequence). Trimming pared 0 bases from V and 5 bases from J, leaving 13 bases between.

This clone came up once. The chain employs TRBV7-2 and TRBJ2-4; no definite D call. V was cut by 5 bases and J by 1 base, with 0 bases left in between. Germline V gives CDR1 SGHTA, CDR2 FQGNSA. The CDR3 is 11 amino acids. The CDR3, as DNA: TGTGCCAGCAGCGCCAAAAACATTCAGTACTTC. Translated: CASSAKNIQYF. Drawing the rest from reference TRBV7-2 and TRBJ2-4, the complete variable domain is GAGVSQSPSNKVTEKGKDVELRCDPISGHTALYWYRQSLGQGLEFLIYFQGNSAPDKSGLPSDRFSAERTGGSVSTLTIQRTQQEDSAVYLCASSAKNIQYFGAGTRLSVL.

The chain employs TRBV30 and TRBJ1-2; D possibly corresponds to TRBD1 (6 bases). There are 13 residues in the CDR3. The V end lost 3 bases, the J end lost 0 bases, and 8 bases lay between the germline ends. Germline lookup yields CDR1 GTSNPN and CDR2 SVGIG (reference sequence). The CDR3 loop is CAWSRTANYGYTF. The CDR3 DNA reads as TGTGCCTGGAGCCGGACAGCTAACTATGGCTACACCTTC.

This chain joins TRBV12-3 or TRBV12-4 and TRBJ2-7; D perhaps matches TRBD1 (6 bases). The CDR3 is 13 amino acids. Trimming cost V 8 bases and J 11 bases, with 22 bases left between them. CDR3 coding DNA: TGTGCCAGCGAGGGGAACGCAGGGGACAAGAAGTACTTC. Encoded protein: CASEGNAGDKKYF.

The chain couples TRBV7-3 to TRBJ2-3, with 11 bases matching TRBD2. Germline CDR1 and CDR2: SGHTA and FQGTGA. This CDR3 is built from 15 residues. V lost 5 bases to trimming and J lost 5 bases; unmatched junction nucleotides: 6. The DNA of the CDR3 is TGTGCCAGCAGCCTATTAGCGGGAGGGAAAGATACGCAGTATTTT. It codes for CASSLLAGGKDTQYF. Variable domain in full (rest from reference TRBV7-3 and TRBJ2-3): GAGVSQTPSNKVTEKGKYVELRCDPISGHTALYWYRQSLGQGPEFLIYFQGTGAADDSGLPNDRFFAVRPEGSVSTLKIQRTERGDSAVYLCASSLLAGGKDTQYFGPGTRLTVL.

The chain recombines TRBV4-1 with TRBJ1-6; 7 bases align to TRBD1. In germline, CDR1 is MGHRA, CDR2 YSYEKL. This CDR3 region has 16 residues. V was clipped by 0 bases and J by 9 bases; unmatched bases: 8. This CDR3 is CASSQEGRGSGSPLHF. Here the CDR3 DNA reads TGCGCCAGCAGCCAAGAAGGCAGGGGGTCAGGTTCACCCCTCCACTTT.

The chain has TRBV5-1 and TRBJ1-1, with D possibly matching TRBD1 (5 bases). Germline CDR1 is SGHRS and CDR2 is YFSETQ. The V end was cut by 5 bases, the J end by 6 bases, with 17 bases between. This CDR3 comprises 14 residues. The CDR3 loop is CASSGGEVSAEAFF. The CDR3 DNA reads as TGCGCCAGCAGTGGGGGAGAGGTCTCAGCTGAAGCTTTCTTT.

This clone was recorded a few times. The genes are TRBV7-2 and TRBJ1-5, with a weak D call TRBD1 (5 bases). In germline, CDR1 is SGHTA, CDR2 FQGNSA. The CDR3 has 13 amino acids. The V gene lost 5 bases and the J gene lost 4 bases, with 9 bases spanning the gap. The CDR3 sequence: CASSPEGNQPQHF. The CDR3 DNA sequence: TGTGCCAGCAGCCCAGAGGGGAATCAGCCCCAGCATTTT.